The sequence of this T cell receptor (beta chain) was determined in a study of blood T cell repertoires in COVID-19. In the study overall: Italy, Spain and the United States were the sources of the convalescent and acute COVID-19 samples. Sample material is recorded as cDNA or gDNA derived from T cells, B-cell-depleted T cells, or PBMCs.

This clone was detected once. Original handling: Estimation of nucleated cell counts relied on the amplification of reference gene primers. Sequencing used immunoSEQ multiplex PCR; TCRdb keeps in-frame clones, though not all of them. That table is the source of V, J and clone size, and D and trimming were worked out from the DNA. The data show about 150,000 clones, 80% seen once. Germline loops: CDR1 SGHAT, CDR2 FQNNGV. CDR3 size: 16 residues. V gave up 1 base and J gave up 1 base, with 11 bases separating them. This chain links TRBV11-2 with TRBJ2-1; TRBD2 is a possible D gene (5 bases). The sequenced sample was peripheral blood. This receptor was obtained from a man aged 55-75 years with acute or convalescent COVID-19. This CDR3 reads CASSLAGSGSYNEQFF. The CDR3 DNA reads as TGTGCCAGCAGCTTAGCGGGGAGTGGATCCTACAATGAGCAGTTCTTC. Using reference TRBV11-2 and TRBJ2-1 for the parts outside the CDR3, the full variable domain is EAGVAQSPRYKIIEKRQSVAFWCNPISGHATLYWYQQILGQGPKLLIQFQNNGVVDDSQLPKDRFSAERLKGVDSTLKIQPAKLEDSAVYLCASSLAGSGSYNEQFFGPGTRLTVL.